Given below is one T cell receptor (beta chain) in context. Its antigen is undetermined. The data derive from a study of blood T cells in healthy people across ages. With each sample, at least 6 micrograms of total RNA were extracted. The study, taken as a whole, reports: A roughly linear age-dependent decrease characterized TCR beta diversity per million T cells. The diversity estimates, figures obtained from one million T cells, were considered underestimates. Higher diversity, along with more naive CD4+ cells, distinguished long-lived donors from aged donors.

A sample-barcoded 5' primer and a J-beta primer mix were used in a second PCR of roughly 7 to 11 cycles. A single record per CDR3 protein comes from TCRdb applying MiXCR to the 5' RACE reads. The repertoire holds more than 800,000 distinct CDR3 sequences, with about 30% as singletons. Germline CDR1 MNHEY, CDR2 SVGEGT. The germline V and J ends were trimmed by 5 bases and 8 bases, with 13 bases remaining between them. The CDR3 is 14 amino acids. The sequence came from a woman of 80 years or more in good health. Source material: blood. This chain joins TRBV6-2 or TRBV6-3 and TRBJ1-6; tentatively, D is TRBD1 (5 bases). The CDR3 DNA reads TGTGCCAGCAGTGCCAGGGCTGGTTATTCACCCCTCCACTTT. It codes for CASSARAGYSPLHF.